This paragraph reports one T cell receptor beta chain. Trimming removed 7 bases from V and 7 bases from J, with 17 bases in between. This CDR3 is built from 14 residues. The germline CDR1 and CDR2 sequences are MDHEN and SYDVKM. The data derive from a study of early T cells in non-severe SARS-CoV-2 infection. TCRdb ran MiXCR on the 5' RACE reads and lists one entry per CDR3 protein. The data hold 90,000 to 120,000 distinct CDR3 sequences, with 9% to 13% observed a single time. The V and J genes are TRBV28 and TRBJ1-5; no clear D. The source material was whole blood. This clonotype originated in an adult who was a healthcare worker with PCR-confirmed SARS-CoV-2 infection or an uninfected control (not recorded which). The CDR3 DNA sequence: TGTGCCAGCAAGCCGGGAAGTATTCGACAGCCCCAGCATTTT. Translating gives CASKPGSIRQPQHF.